Shown below are 32 T cell receptor beta chains from a single sample sequenced in a study of cytomegalovirus exposure and HLA in healthy donors. PCR involved 60 Vbeta and 13 Jbeta primers. TCRdb's table, derived via immunoSEQ multiplex PCR, lists solely in-frame clones and lacks some. The sample has 90,000 to 150,000 clones; about four fifths are singletons. The sequencing sample was made of PBMCs. All receptors derive from a woman between 35 and 50 years old in good health and CMV-seronegative.

This sequence joins TRBV9 and TRBJ2-2, with unresolved D. Trimming took off 2 bases at V and 4 bases at J, with 3 bases between the two ends. This CDR3 comprises 12 residues. Germline CDR1 SGDLS, CDR2 YYNGEE. CDR3 residues: CASSVSTGELFF. The CDR3, as DNA: TGTGCCAGCAGCGTTAGCACCGGGGAGCTGTTTTTT. Filled out from reference TRBV9 and TRBJ2-2, the complete variable domain reads DSGVTQTPKHLITATGQRVTLRCSPRSGDLSVYWYQQSLDQGLQFLIQYYNGEERAKGNILERFSAQQFPDLHSELNLSSLELGDSALYFCASSVSTGELFFGEGSRLTVL.

The CDR3 protein is CASSLWTGNYEQYF. In DNA, the CDR3 is TGCGCCAGCAGCTTGTGGACAGGAAACTACGAGCAGTACTTC. This chain connects TRBV5-1 to TRBJ2-7; 7 positions agree with TRBD1. CDR1 SGHRS and CDR2 YFSETQ come from the germline V gene. The CDR3 has 14 residues. The trim removed 1 base at V and 3 bases at J, leaving 4 bases unmatched. Full variable domain (missing parts from reference TRBV5-1 and TRBJ2-7): KAGVTQTPRYLIKTRGQQVTLSCSPISGHRSVSWYQQTPGQGLQFLFEYFSETQRNKGNFPGRFSGRQFSNSRSEMNVSTLELGDSALYLCASSLWTGNYEQYFGPGTRLTVT.

This clone was seen just once. The chain has TRBV5-1 and TRBJ2-1, with a tentative D call TRBD1 (5 bases). Germline V lookup: CDR1 SGHRS, CDR2 YFSETQ. This CDR3 comprises 16 residues. V gave up 2 bases and J gave up 3 bases, with 15 bases separating them. The CDR3 DNA reads TGCGCCAGCAGCTTACTCCAGGGTGCCGGCTACAATGAGCAGTTCTTC. It encodes CASSLLQGAGYNEQFF.

The genes are TRBV2 and TRBJ2-1, with TRBD2 matching over 9 bases. The CDR3 runs to 15 residues. V gave up 7 bases and J gave up 4 bases; unmatched junction bases: 8. Germline CDR1 and CDR2: SNHLY and FYNNEI. The CDR3 here is CASIGRAGGYNEQFF. The CDR3 bases are TGTGCCAGCATCGGGAGAGCGGGAGGATACAATGAGCAGTTCTTC.

V usage is TRBV2 and J usage is TRBJ1-5; D is unclear. Germline CDR1 is SNHLY and CDR2 is FYNNEI. Between the trimmed V and J ends, which lost 2 bases and 4 bases, there was a span of 9 bases. There are 14 residues in the CDR3. The DNA for the CDR3 is TGTGCCAGCAGTGAAATGAGGGCTAATCAGCCCCAGCATTTT. This encodes CASSEMRANQPQHF.

This chain connects TRBV7-6 to TRBJ1-2; D call uncertain. From germline, CDR1 is SGHVS and CDR2 FNYEAQ. V was clipped by 4 bases and J by 7 bases, with 13 bases between them. CDR3 length: 13 amino acids. CDR3 DNA: TGTGCCAGCAGCTCTGAGTTGTATGGTGGCTACACCTTC. The encoded protein is CASSSELYGGYTF.

This chain uses TRBV6-5 with TRBJ1-1; tentatively, D is TRBD1 (6 bases). The CDR3 is 15 amino acids. Germline-derived CDR1 and CDR2 are MNHEY and SVGAGI. The V gene lost 2 bases and the J gene lost 1 base, with 11 bases spanning the gap. The CDR3 DNA is TGTGCCAGCAGTTACGTGGGAGGGGGGAACACTGAAGCTTTCTTT. This sequence encodes CASSYVGGGNTEAFF.

The rearrangement links TRBV7-9 to TRBJ2-5; perhaps TRBD1 as D (6 bases). Germline-derived CDR1 and CDR2 are SEHNR and FQNEAQ (reference sequence). V was shortened by 5 bases and J by 2 bases, with 12 bases between the two germline ends. The CDR3 has 14 amino acids. This chain's CDR3 is CASSQGGAQETQYF. CDR3 DNA sequence: TGTGCCAGCAGCCAAGGGGGAGCACAAGAGACCCAGTACTTC. Variable domain in full (rest from reference TRBV7-9 and TRBJ2-5): DTGVSQNPRHKITKRGQNVTFRCDPISEHNRLYWYRQTLGQGPEFLTYFQNEAQLEKSRLLSDRFSAERPKGSFSTLEIQRTEQGDSAMYLCASSQGGAQETQYFGPGTRLLVL.

This clone was seen once. This sequence joins TRBV2 and TRBJ2-7; 10 bases agree with TRBD1. CDR3 length equals 15 residues. Losses at the gene ends were 3 bases for V and 4 bases for J; bases not matched to a gene: 6. Per germline, CDR1 SNHLY and CDR2 FYNNEI. The CDR3 coding sequence is TGTGCCAGCAGTGACGGACAGGGGGGGAAGTACGAGCAGTACTTC. Amino acids: CASSDGQGGKYEQYF.

This clone was picked up a small number of times. The chain combines TRBV5-1 with TRBJ1-1, with 7 bases aligning to TRBD1. The trim removed 4 bases at V and 4 bases at J, leaving 4 bases unmatched. CDR1 is SGHRS and CDR2 is YFSETQ in the germline V gene. The CDR3 runs 13 residues. CDR3 amino acids: CASSEGTATEAFF. CDR3 nucleotides: TGCGCCAGCAGCGAAGGGACAGCCACTGAAGCTTTCTTT.

The V gene is TRBV29-1, the J gene TRBJ1-1; 10 bases agree with TRBD1. The CDR3 length is 13 residues. V dropped 4 bases and J dropped 5; count of bases not matched to a gene: 4. Germline V gene lookup returns CDR1 SQVTM and CDR2 ANQGSEA. In DNA, the CDR3 is TGCAGCGTTGCCCGGGACAGGGGTACTGAAGCTTTCTTT. This translates into CSVARDRGTEAFF.

This clone turned up a few times. The rearrangement uses TRBV6-5 and TRBJ1-1, with 7 bases lining up with TRBD1. The CDR3 loop spans 14 amino acids. Germline V gives CDR1 MNHEY, CDR2 SVGAGI. Losses at the gene ends were 6 bases for V and 1 base for J; bases not matched to a gene: 5. CDR3 loop: CASRGTDKNTEAFF. The CDR3 DNA is TGTGCCAGCAGGGGGACAGATAAGAACACTGAAGCTTTCTTT.

This chain joins TRBV15 and TRBJ2-3, with D tentatively TRBD2 (5 bases). V lost 1 base, J lost 0 bases, and 8 bases lay in between. CDR1 is LNHNV and CDR2 is YYDKDF in the germline V gene (reference sequence). The CDR3 has 15 amino acids. DNA for the CDR3: TGTGCCACCAGCAGAGTACCGGGGAGCACAGATACGCAGTATTTT. It translates to CATSRVPGSTDTQYF. The full variable domain, in which reference TRBV15 and TRBJ2-3 provide the parts outside the CDR3, is DAMVIQNPRYQVTQFGKPVTLSCSQTLNHNVMYWYQQKSSQAPKLLFHYYDKDFNNEADTPDNFQSRRPNTSFCFLDIRSPGLGDTAMYLCATSRVPGSTDTQYFGPGTRLTVL.

The rearrangement uses TRBV5-8 and TRBJ2-5; TRBD1 aligns across 8 bases. Germline V gene lookup returns CDR1 SGHTS and CDR2 YDEGEE. J gave up 3 bases and V 4 bases, and 8 bases lay outside the gene matches. This CDR3 region has 15 residues. CDR3 residues: CASSTRTGHKETQYF. CDR3 in DNA: TGTGCCAGCAGCACCCGGACAGGGCATAAAGAGACCCAGTACTTC.

The chain carries TRBV7-3 and TRBJ2-1, with 10 bases lining up with TRBD2. Germline V CDR1 and CDR2: SGHTA, FQGTGA. V trimming: 5 bases; J trimming: 2 bases; junction bases outside the gene matches: 6. The CDR3 totals 16 residues. In nucleotides, the CDR3 is TGTGCCAGCAGCCCGAGTCTAGCGGGGGCCTACAATGAGCAGTTCTTC. Translating gives CASSPSLAGAYNEQFF.

The chain uses TRBV6-4 and TRBJ2-1; 11 positions agree with TRBD1. CDR3 length equals 15 residues. Germline trimming cut 5 bases from V and 4 bases from J; bases unmatched to any gene: 4. Germline-derived CDR1 and CDR2 are MRHNA and SNTAGT. CDR3 coding DNA: TGTGCCAGCAGTCCCGGGACAGGGGGTTACAATGAGCAGTTCTTC. It is translated as CASSPGTGGYNEQFF.

A few counts support this clone. The V gene is TRBV4-1, the J gene TRBJ1-1, with a weak D call TRBD1 (6 bases). Germline-derived CDR1 and CDR2 are MGHRA and YSYEKL. The V end lost 1 base, the J end lost 5 bases, and 14 bases lay between the germline ends. The CDR3 covers 15 residues. CDR3 sequence (DNA): TGCGCCAGCAGCCAAGGGACAGCTTTGGAGACTGAAGCTTTCTTT. Its translation: CASSQGTALETEAFF.

The chain is built from TRBV4-2 and TRBJ1-5, with D possibly being TRBD1 (5 bases). The CDR3 length is 16 residues. Germline V gives CDR1 LGHNA, CDR2 YNFKEQ. V was trimmed by 1 base and J by 3 bases, leaving 13 bases between them. The CDR3 here is CASSQGDGGNNQPQHF. DNA for the CDR3: TGTGCCAGCAGCCAAGGGGATGGGGGGAACAATCAGCCCCAGCATTTT.

This clone is a singleton in its sample. The J gene is TRBJ1-2, the V gene TRBV12-5; 9 positions agree with TRBD1. CDR3 length: 18 residues. V shed 6 bases, J shed 1 base, and the junction held 15 bases outside the gene matches. CDR1 and CDR2 (germline): LGHNT, FRNRAP. This CDR3 is CASGRNLAGTGLNYGYTF. The DNA for the CDR3 is TGTGCTAGTGGCCGAAATCTCGCCGGGACAGGGCTTAACTATGGCTACACCTTC.

The chain employs TRBV14 and TRBJ2-5; 8 nucleotides align to TRBD1. Germline CDR1 SGHDN, CDR2 FVKESK. This CDR3 region has 17 residues. V was clipped by 4 bases and J by 1 base; unmatched bases: 11. CDR3 loop: CASSLYPDRALQETQYF. As DNA, the CDR3 is TGTGCCAGCAGCCTCTATCCGGACAGGGCCCTCCAAGAGACCCAGTACTTC.

V and J are TRBV27 and TRBJ2-7; 13 bases are shared with TRBD2. The CDR3 is 18 amino acids. With V trimmed by 4 bases and J by 5 bases, 14 bases remained unmatched. Germline V CDR1 and CDR2: MNHEY, SMNVEV (reference sequence). CDR3: CASSSRGLAGALGDEQYF. The CDR3 region has the DNA TGTGCCAGCAGTTCACGCGGACTAGCGGGGGCCTTAGGGGACGAGCAGTACTTC.

The chain couples TRBV6-5 to TRBJ1-1; D is undetermined. The germline gives CDR1 MNHEY, CDR2 SVGAGI. The CDR3 length is 14 residues. V shed 7 bases and J shed 1 base, with 13 bases lying between them. The chain's CDR3 is CASNTPAGNTEAFF. The CDR3 nucleotides are TGTGCCAGCAATACCCCGGCAGGGAACACTGAAGCTTTCTTT.

The CDR3 spells CASSPPGQGFYGYTF. The CDR3 DNA reads TGTGCCAGCTCGCCTCCGGGACAAGGCTTCTATGGCTACACCTTC. The chain carries TRBV18 and TRBJ1-2; perhaps TRBD1 as D (6 bases). Germline V CDR1 and CDR2: KGHSH, LQKENI. V was pared by 6 bases and J by 4 bases, with 18 bases between. The CDR3 spans 15 residues.

This chain uses TRBV19 with TRBJ2-3, with TRBD2 identical over 9 bases. The germline V gene encodes CDR1 LNHDA and CDR2 SQIVND (reference sequence). This CDR3 comprises 14 residues. V lost 4 bases, J lost 3 bases, and 2 bases stayed unmatched. In DNA form, the CDR3 reads TGTGCCAGTAGTACGGGACTAGCTACAGATACGCAGTATTTT. Protein product: CASSTGLATDTQYF.

The genes are TRBV15 and TRBJ2-7, with a possible D match to TRBD2 (6 bases). The germline V gene encodes CDR1 LNHNV and CDR2 YYDKDF (reference sequence). CDR3 length: 15 residues. V was pared by 5 bases and J by 4 bases, with 18 bases between. The CDR3 is CATSYLAGSEYEQYF. The CDR3 DNA is TGTGCCACCAGCTACCTCGCCGGGAGCGAATACGAGCAGTACTTC.

The chain joins TRBV2 to TRBJ1-1; a weak D match, TRBD1 (6 bases). V lost 8 bases and J lost 4, with 14 bases in between. The germline V gene encodes CDR1 SNHLY and CDR2 FYNNEI. This CDR3 is built from 13 residues. CDR3 residues: CASLQGLATEAFF. Written as DNA, the CDR3 is TGTGCCAGCTTACAGGGTTTAGCCACTGAAGCTTTCTTT.

The gene calls are TRBV5-1 and TRBJ2-7, with TRBD2 matching over 7 bases. CDR3 size: 12 residues. The V gene end was trimmed by 4 bases and the J gene end by 6 bases; junction bases not matched to a gene: 4. Germline CDR1 and CDR2: SGHRS and YFSETQ. The CDR3 loop reads CASSGGGVEQYF. The CDR3 region has the DNA TGCGCCAGCAGCGGGGGGGGAGTCGAGCAGTACTTC.

The chain couples TRBV5-1 to TRBJ1-3; D uncertain. Trimming removed 0 bases at V and 3 bases at J, with 13 bases between. CDR1 and CDR2 from the germline V gene are SGHRS and YFSETQ. The CDR3 has 16 amino acids. The CDR3 spells CASSLDVGGGGNTIYF. CDR3 DNA: TGCGCCAGCAGCTTGGATGTAGGTGGCGGTGGAAACACCATATATTTT.

This chain joins TRBV7-8 and TRBJ1-5, with 12 nucleotides matching TRBD1. V trimming: 7 bases; J trimming: 6 bases; junction bases outside the gene matches: 10. This CDR3 comprises 16 residues. Germline loops: CDR1 SGHVS, CDR2 FQNEAQ. DNA of the CDR3: TGTGCCAGCACTCCCGGGACAGGGGGCTTTGGTCAGCCCCAGCATTTT. This gives the protein CASTPGTGGFGQPQHF.

The chain recombines TRBV5-6 with TRBJ2-3; TRBD2 is a possible D gene (6 bases). The CDR3 loop spans 17 amino acids. Looked up from germline, CDR1 is SGHDT and CDR2 is YYEEEE. Trimming shortened V by 1 base and J by 0 bases, and 15 bases separated the two germline ends. The CDR3 loop reads CASSLRGLQASTDTQYF. DNA of the CDR3: TGTGCCAGCAGCTTGAGAGGACTACAGGCCAGCACAGATACGCAGTATTTT.

The sample holds one count of this clone. This chain connects TRBV7-2 to TRBJ2-3; 7 bases line up with TRBD2. CDR1 is SGHTA, CDR2 FQGNSA, per germline. V shed 5 bases and J 9 bases; nucleotides not matched to a gene: 11. The CDR3 is 14 residues long. As DNA, the CDR3 is TGTGCCAGCAGCCCGGGGGGTTCTAGCGAGACGCAGTATTTT. Protein sequence: CASSPGGSSETQYF.

The rearrangement uses TRBV18 and TRBJ2-7; TRBD1 matches 10 bases. This CDR3 is 14 amino acids long. Germline lookup yields CDR1 KGHSH and CDR2 LQKENI. V shed 5 bases, J shed 4 bases, and the junction held 5 bases outside the gene matches. The chain's CDR3 is CASSADRGRYEQYF. The CDR3 DNA reads TGTGCCAGCTCAGCGGACAGGGGGAGGTACGAGCAGTACTTC.